The 30 T cell receptor beta chains given below trace back to one sample, sequenced in a study of blood T cell repertoires in COVID-19. Produced via immunoSEQ multiplex PCR; TCRdb's table is partial and in-frame only. This table has about 100,000 clones, 88% appearing once. The sample consisted of peripheral blood. Receptors were obtained from a human donor in a cohort sampled during active COVID-19.

The rearrangement joins TRBV19 to TRBJ1-6; D unclear. The germline V and J ends were trimmed by 7 bases and 7 bases, with 23 bases remaining between them. Germline V gene lookup returns CDR1 LNHDA and CDR2 SQIVND (reference sequence). This CDR3 has 17 amino acids. In DNA, the CDR3 is TGTGCCAGTAAGACGGAGGCGTGGGGAATTGGGAATTCACCCCTCCACTTT. Its translation: CASKTEAWGIGNSPLHF.

This chain uses TRBV5-1 with TRBJ1-1; 7 bases map to TRBD1. Germline CDR1 is SGHRS and CDR2 is YFSETQ. The J segment lost 3 bases and the V segment lost 4 bases, leaving 3 bases of the junction unmatched. CDR3 length: 13 amino acids. In DNA form, the CDR3 reads TGCGCCAGCAGCCCTCAGGGGGACACTGAAGCTTTCTTT. Residues: CASSPQGDTEAFF.

V and J are TRBV28 and TRBJ2-7; D gene uncertain. The CDR3 runs to 14 residues. Germline V gene sequence: CDR1 MDHEN, CDR2 SYDVKM. Trimming took 6 bases from V and 3 from J, leaving 15 bases between them. DNA for the CDR3: TGTGCCAGCAGCCGGGTCTCAGTGGGCTACGAGCAGTACTTC. The encoded protein is CASSRVSVGYEQYF. Full variable domain (rest looked up from reference TRBV28 and TRBJ2-7): DVKVTQSSRYLVKRTGEKVFLECVQDMDHENMFWYRQDPGLGLRLIYFSYDVKMKEKGDIPEGYSVSREKKERFSLILESASTNQTSMYLCASSRVSVGYEQYFGPGTRLTVT.

CDR3 residues: CASSGPGSYEQYF. The CDR3 DNA is TGTGCCAGCTCGGGTCCTGGATCCTACGAGCAGTACTTC. The chain combines TRBV11-2 with TRBJ2-7; D is uncertain. Germline lookup yields CDR1 SGHAT and CDR2 FQNNGV. CDR3 length equals 13 residues. V lost 8 bases, J lost 1 base, and 12 bases lay in between.

This chain joins TRBV18 and TRBJ1-1; TRBD1 matches 9 bases. CDR3 size: 13 residues. Trimming removed 0 bases from V and 11 bases from J; junction bases left unmatched: 4. Germline V gene lookup returns CDR1 KGHSH and CDR2 LQKENI. CDR3 loop: CASSPPDRGSAFF. Written as DNA, the CDR3 is TGTGCCAGCTCACCACCGGACAGGGGTAGCGCTTTCTTT.

There are a few counts of this clone. J is TRBJ2-7 and V is TRBV5-6; TRBD2 is a possible D gene (6 bases). The CDR3 is made up of 14 amino acids. CDR1 is SGHDT and CDR2 is YYEEEE in the germline V gene. V was trimmed by 5 bases and J by 3 bases, leaving 15 bases between them. The CDR3 DNA reads as TGTGCCAGCAGGGTAGTGGAGGAGGGCTACGAGCAGTACTTC. Its translation is CASRVVEEGYEQYF. The full variable domain, with the rest looked up from reference TRBV5-6 and TRBJ2-7, is DAGVTQSPTHLIKTRGQQVTLRCSPKSGHDTVSWYQQALGQGPQFIFQYYEEEERQRGNFPDRFSGHQFPNYSSELNVNALLLGDSALYLCASRVVEEGYEQYFGPGTRLTVT.

V and J are TRBV19 and TRBJ2-7, with D possibly matching TRBD2 (5 bases). The germline V gene encodes CDR1 LNHDA and CDR2 SQIVND (reference sequence). The CDR3 consists of 13 residues. V lost 5 bases and J lost 3, with 11 bases in between. This CDR3 is CASSWSRDYEQYF. The CDR3 nucleotides are TGTGCCAGTAGTTGGTCCCGGGACTACGAGCAGTACTTC. The full variable domain, rest sourced from reference TRBV19 and TRBJ2-7, is DGGITQSPKYLFRKEGQNVTLSCEQNLNHDAMYWYRQDPGQGLRLIYYSQIVNDFQKGDIAEGYSVSREKKESFPLTVTSAQKNPTAFYLCASSWSRDYEQYFGPGTRLTVT.

The chain is built from TRBV6-1 and TRBJ2-7; D call uncertain. Germline lookup yields CDR1 MNHNS and CDR2 SASEGT. The germline V and J ends were trimmed by 3 bases and 2 bases, with 14 bases remaining between them. The CDR3 runs 15 residues. The CDR3 sequence: CASSEVPPGTYEQYF. The CDR3 coding sequence is TGTGCCAGCAGTGAGGTTCCGCCGGGTACCTACGAGCAGTACTTC.

The V gene is TRBV7-9, the J gene TRBJ1-1; D call uncertain. Germline V gene sequence: CDR1 SEHNR, CDR2 FQNEAQ (reference sequence). V was clipped by 2 bases and J by 8 bases, with 9 bases between them. The CDR3 length is 12 residues. The CDR3: CASSLNSIEAFF. CDR3 nucleotides: TGTGCCAGCAGCTTAAACTCTATAGAAGCTTTCTTT.

V gene TRBV23-1 combines with J gene TRBJ1-5; 11 bases align to TRBD1. TRBV23-1 is annotated as an ORF whose role is uncertain. There are 18 residues in the CDR3. Germline trimming cut 4 bases from V and 9 bases from J; bases unmatched to any gene: 17. The CDR3 loop reads CASSRSSLDRGHGWPQHF. In DNA form, the CDR3 reads TGCGCCAGCAGTCGATCTTCGTTGGACAGGGGGCACGGGTGGCCCCAGCATTTT.

The chain employs TRBV11-2 and TRBJ1-2, with 8 nucleotides matching TRBD1. CDR1 is SGHAT and CDR2 is FQNNGV in the germline V gene. This CDR3 has 15 amino acids. J gave up 6 bases and V 5 bases, and 11 bases lay outside the gene matches. This CDR3 reads CASSTDRTGSDGYTF. For the CDR3, the DNA is TGTGCCAGCAGCACCGACAGGACAGGGTCGGATGGCTACACCTTC.

V usage is TRBV3-1 (or the pseudogene TRBV3-2) and J usage is TRBJ1-1; perhaps TRBD1 as D (6 bases). Deletions cut 1 base from V and 1 base from J, with 10 bases between. Germline V gene sequence: CDR1 LGHDT, CDR2 YNNKEL (reference sequence). The CDR3 covers 15 residues. The CDR3: CASSQASTGNTEAFF. The CDR3 DNA is TGTGCCAGCAGCCAAGCCTCGACAGGGAACACTGAAGCTTTCTTT.

The genes are TRBV5-5 and TRBJ1-1; D not certain. In germline, CDR1 is SGHKS, CDR2 YYEKEE (reference sequence). The CDR3 spans 12 residues. Trimming removed 2 bases at V and 8 bases at J, with 10 bases between. DNA for the CDR3: TGTGCCAGCAGCTTTGGACTGGACGAAGCTTTCTTT. Translated: CASSFGLDEAFF.

The genes are TRBV5-6 and TRBJ1-5; tentatively, D is TRBD1 (5 bases). With 0 bases removed from V and 6 bases from J, the gap between germline ends came to 13 bases. Germline V lookup: CDR1 SGHDT, CDR2 YYEEEE. The CDR3 is made up of 15 amino acids. CDR3 in DNA: TGTGCCAGCAGCTTGGGAGGGGTGGAGGGTCAGCCCCAGCATTTT. This translates into CASSLGGVEGQPQHF.

This chain uses TRBV9 with TRBJ1-1; TRBD1 aligns across 7 bases. With V trimmed by 0 bases and J by 3 bases, 5 bases remained unmatched. Per germline, CDR1 SGDLS and CDR2 YYNGEE. This CDR3 is built from 15 residues. The CDR3 here is CASSVASGGYTEAFF. In DNA form, the CDR3 reads TGTGCCAGCAGCGTAGCTTCAGGGGGATACACTGAAGCTTTCTTT. Full variable domain (missing parts from reference TRBV9 and TRBJ1-1): DSGVTQTPKHLITATGQRVTLRCSPRSGDLSVYWYQQSLDQGLQFLIQYYNGEERAKGNILERFSAQQFPDLHSELNLSSLELGDSALYFCASSVASGGYTEAFFGQGTRLTVV.

The chain employs TRBV6-6 and TRBJ1-2, with a weak D call TRBD1 (6 bases). This CDR3 spans 13 amino acids. Germline CDR1 MNHNY, CDR2 SVGAGI (reference sequence). The ends were cut back, 7 bases at V and 7 bases at J, with 16 bases in the middle. In DNA form, the CDR3 reads TGTGCCAGCATTCGGGCAGGGGCTCTTGGCTACACCTTC. Protein: CASIRAGALGYTF.

This sequence joins TRBV7-3 and TRBJ1-1; tentatively, D is TRBD1 (5 bases). V was cut by 4 bases and J by 2 bases, with 11 bases left in between. Germline lookup yields CDR1 SGHTA and CDR2 FQGTGA. This CDR3 region has 14 residues. In DNA, the CDR3 is TGTGCCAGCAGCTCGGCGGGGGGAAACACTGAAGCTTTCTTT. This sequence encodes CASSSAGGNTEAFF.

CDR3 bases: TGTGCCAGCAGTCCCCGCTACCCAAATCAGCCCCAGCATTTT. It translates to CASSPRYPNQPQHF. V is TRBV2 and J is TRBJ1-5; D gene uncertain. Trimming left V 5 bases short and J 4 bases short, with 12 bases between. Germline-derived CDR1 and CDR2 are SNHLY and FYNNEI. The CDR3 has 14 amino acids. Combining the CDR3 with reference TRBV2 and TRBJ1-5 gives the whole variable domain EPEVTQTPSHQVTQMGQEVILRCVPISNHLYFYWYRQILGQKVEFLVSFYNNEISEKSEIFDDQFSVERPDGSNFTLKIRSTKLEDSAMYFCASSPRYPNQPQHFGDGTRLSIL.

The genes are TRBV10-1 and TRBJ1-1; no definite D call. The CDR3 runs to 12 residues. V was shortened by 5 bases and J by 1 base, with 5 bases between the two germline ends. The germline V gene encodes CDR1 WNHNN and CDR2 SYGVQD (reference sequence). The CDR3 loop reads CASSTQNTEAFF. The CDR3, as DNA: TGCGCCAGCAGTACACAGAACACTGAAGCTTTCTTT.

V usage is TRBV5-1 and J usage is TRBJ1-1, with TRBD1 as a possible D gene (6 bases). V was trimmed by 4 bases and J by 1 base, leaving 11 bases between them. Germline CDR1 SGHRS, CDR2 YFSETQ. The length of the CDR3 is 14 residues. This CDR3 is CASSLLQGNTEAFF. The CDR3 nucleotides read TGCGCCAGCAGCCTTCTACAGGGGAACACTGAAGCTTTCTTT.

This chain joins TRBV2 and TRBJ1-3; D gene unclear. The germline CDR1 and CDR2 sequences are SNHLY and FYNNEI. Trimming removed 7 bases at V and 4 bases at J, with 14 bases between. The CDR3 totals 14 residues. The CDR3 DNA sequence: TGTGCCAGCATTCGGGGATCGGGCGGAAACACCATATATTTT. Residues: CASIRGSGGNTIYF. Supplemented by reference TRBV2 and TRBJ1-3, the full variable domain reads EPEVTQTPSHQVTQMGQEVILRCVPISNHLYFYWYRQILGQKVEFLVSFYNNEISEKSEIFDDQFSVERPDGSNFTLKIRSTKLEDSAMYFCASIRGSGGNTIYFGEGSWLTVV.

V usage is TRBV6-5 and J usage is TRBJ1-2; D remains unclear. CDR3 length: 12 residues. V was cut by 4 bases and J by 10 bases, with 13 bases left in between. The germline gives CDR1 MNHEY, CDR2 SVGAGI. The CDR3 here is CASSLSTTDYTF. CDR3 DNA: TGTGCCAGCAGTTTATCGACAACCGACTACACCTTC.

CDR3 sequence reads: CAISESVLGQYEETQYF. The CDR3 nucleotides read TGTGCCATCAGTGAGTCGGTACTTGGACAGTATGAGGAGACCCAGTACTTC. The chain recombines TRBV10-3 with TRBJ2-5; a possible D gene is TRBD1 (6 bases). With 0 bases removed from V and 5 bases from J, the gap between germline ends came to 19 bases. CDR1 is ENHRY and CDR2 is SYGVKD in the germline V gene. This CDR3 region has 17 residues.

The rearrangement uses TRBV19 and TRBJ2-3; possibly TRBD2 for D (7 bases). The CDR3 runs to 14 residues. CDR1 and CDR2 (germline): LNHDA, SQIVND (reference sequence). Trimming shortened V by 8 bases and J by 5 bases, and 17 bases separated the two germline ends. Here the CDR3 DNA reads TGTGCCAGTGGCCGGGGGGCCCGAGAAGATACGCAGTATTTT. Its translation: CASGRGAREDTQYF. Combining the CDR3 with reference TRBV19 and TRBJ2-3 gives the whole variable domain DGGITQSPKYLFRKEGQNVTLSCEQNLNHDAMYWYRQDPGQGLRLIYYSQIVNDFQKGDIAEGYSVSREKKESFPLTVTSAQKNPTAFYLCASGRGAREDTQYFGPGTRLTVL.

The rearrangement joins TRBV5-1 to TRBJ1-5; unclear D gene. The CDR3 covers 15 residues. The V and J ends lost 4 bases and 6 bases respectively, with 17 bases between them. Germline lookup yields CDR1 SGHRS and CDR2 YFSETQ. The CDR3 protein is CASSPGPALAQPQHF. CDR3 sequence (DNA): TGCGCCAGCAGCCCCGGGCCCGCCCTAGCTCAGCCCCAGCATTTT.

This clone was seen a single time. The V and J genes are TRBV9 and TRBJ2-7, with 9 bases aligning to TRBD1. Germline V gene sequence: CDR1 SGDLS, CDR2 YYNGEE. This CDR3 contains 14 residues. V lost 2 bases and J lost 5; bases outside the gene matches: 5. The DNA for the CDR3 is TGTGCCAGCAGCGTCGGGGACAGGGTCCACGAGCAGTACTTC. Amino acid sequence: CASSVGDRVHEQYF.

The chain is built from TRBV5-1 and TRBJ1-1; D unclear. CDR3 length: 13 amino acids. V was pared by 6 bases and J by 0 bases, with 9 bases between. CDR1 and CDR2 (germline): SGHRS, YFSETQ. CDR3 protein: CASTGDLNTEAFF. CDR3 nucleotide sequence: TGCGCCAGCACGGGAGATTTGAACACTGAAGCTTTCTTT. The variable domain in full, with the rest retrieved from reference TRBV5-1 and TRBJ1-1, is KAGVTQTPRYLIKTRGQQVTLSCSPISGHRSVSWYQQTPGQGLQFLFEYFSETQRNKGNFPGRFSGRQFSNSRSEMNVSTLELGDSALYLCASTGDLNTEAFFGQGTRLTVV.

This chain joins TRBV21-1 and TRBJ2-3; the table's TRBD1 call for D was not verified on the DNA. TRBV21-1 is shown as a pseudogene. The CDR3 extends over 13 amino acids. In DNA form, the CDR3 reads TGTGCCAGCCCCCCCGGACAACCTGATACGCAGTATTTT. It is translated as CASPPGQPDTQYF.

This clone occurred a few times. The chain couples TRBV20-1 to TRBJ2-7, with a weak D call TRBD2 (5 bases). V gave up 3 bases and J gave up 4 bases, with 16 bases separating them. The CDR3 loop spans 14 amino acids. Germline CDR1 reads DFQATT; CDR2 reads SNEGSKA (reference sequence). The CDR3 reads CSASPELAAYEQYF. CDR3 sequence (DNA): TGCAGTGCTAGTCCTGAGCTAGCCGCATACGAGCAGTACTTC.

The genes are TRBV10-3 and TRBJ1-3; the D is unclear. Germline CDR1 reads ENHRY; CDR2 reads SYGVKD. This CDR3 is built from 13 residues. Trimming left V 4 bases short and J 0 bases short, with 4 bases between. The CDR3 sequence: CAISVNSGNTIYF. For the CDR3, the DNA is TGTGCCATCAGTGTTAACTCTGGAAACACCATATATTTT.